A single sample gave rise to the 2 T cell receptor beta chains below, sequenced in a study of blood T cell repertoires in COVID-19. Sequenced by immunoSEQ multiplex PCR; TCRdb stores in-frame clones only, minus some. The table includes roughly 280,000 clones, 80% to 90% detected once. Sequenced material: PBMCs or T cells enriched from blood (not recorded which). All receptors come from a woman under 30 who had recovered from COVID-19.

The gene calls are TRBV27 and TRBJ1-5; tentatively, D is TRBD1 (6 bases). CDR1 is MNHEY and CDR2 is SMNVEV in the germline V gene (reference sequence). Trimming took 4 bases from V and 5 from J, leaving 9 bases between them. This CDR3 contains 13 residues. The CDR3 DNA is TGTGCCAGCAGTTCAGGGGTGGATCAGCCCCAGCATTTT. It codes for CASSSGVDQPQHF.

The chain combines TRBV7-6 with TRBJ2-5; no firm D call. From germline, CDR1 is SGHVS and CDR2 FNYEAQ. V lost 0 bases, J lost 2 bases, and 10 bases lay in between. The CDR3 extends over 15 amino acids. The CDR3 loop is CASSLAPVEQETQYF. CDR3 bases: TGTGCCAGCAGCTTAGCCCCGGTGGAGCAAGAGACCCAGTACTTC.